This T cell receptor beta chain stems from a study of cytomegalovirus exposure and HLA in healthy donors. The CDR3 spans 14 residues. V lost 3 bases, J lost 3 bases, and 4 bases stayed unmatched. Per the germline V gene, CDR1 is SEHNR and CDR2 is FQNEAQ (reference sequence). Everyone who donated was a healthy bone marrow donor. The PCR was carried out with 60 Vbeta primers and 13 Jbeta primers. Sequencing was performed with immunoSEQ multiplex PCR; in TCRdb, only in-frame clones are kept and a portion is missing. The sample has some 95,000 clones, around 73% seen once. This TCR derives from a female donor in good health and CMV-seronegative. The V call is TRBV7-9, the J call TRBJ1-1; 7 positions match TRBD1. The sample consisted of PBMCs. The CDR3 DNA reads as TGTGCCAGCAGCTTTAACAGGGGCGACACTGAAGCTTTCTTT. Protein: CASSFNRGDTEAFF. Complete variable domain (other parts from reference TRBV7-9 and TRBJ1-1): DTGVSQNPRHKITKRGQNVTFRCDPISEHNRLYWYRQTLGQGPEFLTYFQNEAQLEKSRLLSDRFSAERPKGSFSTLEIQRTEQGDSAMYLCASSFNRGDTEAFFGQGTRLTVV.